The 11 T cell receptor beta chains given below trace back to one sample, sequenced in a study of T cell responses to AZD1222 COVID-19 vaccine. The data were produced by immunoSEQ multiplex PCR, yet TCRdb's version contains in-frame clones alone and is incomplete. The sample holds about 260,000 clones; 80% to 95% are singletons and the top ten take about 0.5%. The sample here was peripheral blood, taken on day 0 of AZD1222 vaccination. All receptors come from an adult in good health.

The chain combines TRBV7-2 with TRBJ1-3; D not resolved. CDR1 is SGHTA, CDR2 FQGNSA, per germline. V gave up 5 bases and J gave up 0 bases, with 17 bases separating them. This CDR3 comprises 17 residues. CDR3 bases: TGTGCCAGCAGCCCTAGGACGGTGATGAGCTCTGGAAACACCATATATTTT. Translation gives CASSPRTVMSSGNTIYF.

The chain combines TRBV5-6 with TRBJ1-4; possible D gene TRBD1, 6 bases. This CDR3 contains 15 residues. Germline V gives CDR1 SGHDT, CDR2 YYEEEE. The V end was cut by 4 bases, the J end by 4 bases, with 14 bases between. CDR3 in amino acids: CASSPQGFSNEKLFF. CDR3 coding DNA: TGTGCCAGCAGCCCCCAGGGGTTTAGTAATGAAAAACTGTTTTTT.

Note on this clone: This same CDR3 is encoded by further DNA sequences in the sample. The V gene is TRBV29-1, the J gene TRBJ1-5, with D unclear. Per the germline V gene, CDR1 is SQVTM and CDR2 is ANQGSEA. The CDR3 has 12 amino acids. With 4 bases removed from V and 0 bases from J, the gap between germline ends came to 4 bases. The chain's CDR3 is CSVGGSNQPQHF. CDR3 coding DNA: TGCAGCGTTGGAGGTAGCAATCAGCCCCAGCATTTT. Together with reference TRBV29-1 and TRBJ1-5, the CDR3 gives the full variable domain: SAVISQKPSRDICQRGTSLTIQCQVDSQVTMMFWYRQQPGQSLTLIATANQGSEATYESGFVIDKFPISRPNLTFSTLTVSNMSPEDSSIYLCSVGGSNQPQHFGDGTRLSIL.

This sequence joins TRBV5-6 and TRBJ1-6; TRBD1 matches at 9 bases. J gave up 10 bases and V 5 bases, and 4 bases lay outside the gene matches. Germline V gives CDR1 SGHDT, CDR2 YYEEEE. The CDR3 sequence is 13 residues long. This CDR3 reads CASSRTGESPLHF. In nucleotides, the CDR3 is TGTGCCAGCAGTCGGACAGGGGAATCACCCCTCCACTTT.

The chain couples TRBV20-1 to TRBJ2-7, with TRBD1 matching 7 bases. J gave up 4 bases and V 3 bases, and 9 bases lay outside the gene matches. Per germline, CDR1 DFQATT and CDR2 SNEGSKA (reference sequence). This CDR3 has 14 amino acids. The CDR3 DNA is TGCAGTGCTAGTGGGACAGCCTTCTCTTACGAGCAGTACTTC. Translated, it gives CSASGTAFSYEQYF.

The chain joins TRBV28 to TRBJ1-3, with D uncertain. This CDR3 spans 14 amino acids. Looked up from germline, CDR1 is MDHEN and CDR2 is SYDVKM. V lost 7 bases to trimming and J lost 4 bases, with 14 bases between them. As DNA, the CDR3 is TGTGCCAGCACTGTGGGTGGGGAGGGAAACACCATATATTTT. Amino acid sequence: CASTVGGEGNTIYF.

This sequence joins TRBV28 and TRBJ2-1, with 14 bases matching TRBD2. CDR1 MDHEN and CDR2 SYDVKM come from the germline V gene. CDR3 length equals 18 residues. After removal of 0 bases from V and 0 bases from J, the junction contained 1 base not matched to a gene. The CDR3 protein is CASSLWGTSGSSYNEQFF. CDR3 DNA sequence: TGTGCCAGCAGTTTATGGGGGACTAGCGGGAGCTCCTACAATGAGCAGTTCTTC.

The rearrangement joins TRBV29-1 to TRBJ1-2, with 8 bases fitting TRBD1. V gave up 4 bases and J gave up 6 bases; unmatched junction bases: 7. Germline CDR1 reads SQVTM; CDR2 reads ANQGSEA. This CDR3 has 13 residues. This chain's CDR3 is CSVVAPGGDGYTF. The CDR3, as DNA: TGCAGCGTTGTCGCCCCAGGGGGCGATGGCTACACCTTC.

This chain links TRBV15 with TRBJ1-4; no reliable D call. The germline CDR1 and CDR2 sequences are LNHNV and YYDKDF (reference sequence). Trimming took off 1 base at V and 8 bases at J, with 14 bases between the two ends. The CDR3 is 15 amino acids. CDR3 amino acids: CATSRGRPPLEKLFF. CDR3 in DNA: TGTGCCACCAGCAGAGGGCGGCCCCCTTTGGAAAAACTGTTTTTT.

This chain joins TRBV9 and TRBJ2-2; D unclear. The CDR3 is made up of 17 amino acids. CDR1 SGDLS and CDR2 YYNGEE come from the germline V gene. Trimming took 0 bases from V and 0 from J, leaving 12 bases between them. In DNA, the CDR3 is TGTGCCAGCAGCGTAGCTTCGCTAAATCCGAACACCGGGGAGCTGTTTTTT. This encodes CASSVASLNPNTGELFF.

This chain uses TRBV7-9 with TRBJ1-6; TRBD1 might be the D (6 bases). CDR3 length: 14 residues. Germline values: CDR1 SEHNR, CDR2 FQNEAQ (reference sequence). Trimming took off 4 bases at V and 9 bases at J, with 13 bases between the two ends. CDR3 protein: CASSSTGLVSPLHF. Written as DNA, the CDR3 is TGTGCCAGCAGCTCTACAGGGTTAGTTTCACCCCTCCACTTT.